The 10 T cell receptor beta chains reported below all come from one sample, sequenced in a study of blood T cell repertoires in COVID-19. Sequenced by immunoSEQ multiplex PCR; TCRdb stores in-frame clones only, minus some. The profile shows about 80,000 clones, approximately 90% of them singletons. Sequenced material: peripheral blood. The receptor source for this set is a man between 70 and 80 years old with active or convalescent COVID-19.

The chain has TRBV27 and TRBJ2-5; a weak D match, TRBD2 (5 bases). The germline V and J ends were trimmed by 3 bases and 5 bases, with 19 bases remaining between them. Germline V gene sequence: CDR1 MNHEY, CDR2 SMNVEV (reference sequence). The CDR3 extends over 16 amino acids. CDR3 coding DNA: TGTGCCAGCAGTTTCGCCCCCGGACGAGGGTTGGAGACCCAGTACTTC. This encodes CASSFAPGRGLETQYF.

V is TRBV19 and J is TRBJ2-6; TRBD1 is a possible D gene (6 bases). The CDR3 length is 15 residues. From germline, CDR1 is LNHDA and CDR2 SQIVND (reference sequence). The V gene lost 4 bases and the J gene lost 4 bases, with 11 bases spanning the gap. The CDR3 reads CASSTTGLGANVLTF. CDR3 in DNA: TGTGCCAGTAGTACCACAGGGCTCGGGGCCAACGTCCTGACTTTC.

V is TRBV5-1 and J is TRBJ2-7; D might be TRBD1 (5 bases). Per germline, CDR1 SGHRS and CDR2 YFSETQ. Trimming took 4 bases from V and 4 from J, leaving 18 bases between them. This CDR3 region has 15 residues. The CDR3 here is CASSRYQGLRYEQYF. For the CDR3, the DNA is TGCGCCAGCAGCAGATACCAGGGTTTAAGGTACGAGCAGTACTTC.

V is TRBV4-1 and J is TRBJ2-5; TRBD1 aligns across 10 bases. The CDR3 extends over 15 amino acids. The V gene end was trimmed by 1 base and the J gene end by 4 bases; junction bases not matched to a gene: 3. Germline values: CDR1 MGHRA, CDR2 YSYEKL. CDR3 sequence reads: CASSQGQGAGETQYF. CDR3 DNA sequence: TGCGCCAGCAGCCAAGGACAGGGGGCCGGAGAGACCCAGTACTTC.

V usage is TRBV9 and J usage is TRBJ1-1, with 8 bases fitting TRBD1. This CDR3 comprises 14 residues. Trimming at V came to 3 bases and at J to 5 bases, leaving 6 bases not matched to a gene. Germline V lookup: CDR1 SGDLS, CDR2 YYNGEE. The CDR3 coding sequence is TGTGCCAGCAGCGCGGTGACAGGGGCTACTGAAGCTTTCTTT. This sequence encodes CASSAVTGATEAFF. The full variable domain, completed using reference TRBV9 and TRBJ1-1, is DSGVTQTPKHLITATGQRVTLRCSPRSGDLSVYWYQQSLDQGLQFLIQYYNGEERAKGNILERFSAQQFPDLHSELNLSSLELGDSALYFCASSAVTGATEAFFGQGTRLTVV.

This sequence joins TRBV4-3 and TRBJ2-3; possibly TRBD2 for D (5 bases). The V and J ends lost 1 base and 4 bases respectively, with 21 bases between them. Germline lookup yields CDR1 LGHNA and CDR2 YSLEER. The CDR3 covers 18 residues. The CDR3 loop reads CASSQAAARGSTADTQYF. The CDR3, as DNA: TGCGCCAGCAGCCAAGCAGCCGCCCGAGGGAGTACCGCAGATACGCAGTATTTT.

The chain employs TRBV19 and TRBJ2-2, with 15 bases that match TRBD2. After removal of 5 bases from V and 4 bases from J, the junction contained 11 bases not matched to a gene. Germline V gene lookup returns CDR1 LNHDA and CDR2 SQIVND (reference sequence). This CDR3 has 19 residues. CDR3 bases: TGTGCCAGTAGTCTCCGCGGACTAGCGGGGGGGCTTGGCACCGGGGAGCTGTTTTTT. This translates into CASSLRGLAGGLGTGELFF.

The chain combines TRBV5-6 with TRBJ2-7; 8 positions agree with TRBD1. The CDR3 length is 14 residues. V shed 4 bases and J 4 bases; nucleotides not matched to a gene: 7. Looked up from germline, CDR1 is SGHDT and CDR2 is YYEEEE. CDR3 DNA: TGTGCCAGCAGCCCACTAGGGGACAGGTACGAGCAGTACTTC. Protein sequence: CASSPLGDRYEQYF.

The gene calls are TRBV24-1 and TRBJ2-1; D might be TRBD2 (6 bases). This CDR3 is 13 amino acids long. The ends were cut back, 7 bases at V and 2 bases at J, with 8 bases in the middle. Germline-derived CDR1 and CDR2 are KGHDR and SFDVKD. Here the CDR3 DNA reads TGTGCCACCAGCGGGGGTACCTACAATGAGCAGTTCTTC. Its protein product is CATSGGTYNEQFF.

V is TRBV6-2 or TRBV6-3 and J is TRBJ2-5; TRBD2 aligns across 11 bases. Germline-derived CDR1 and CDR2 are MNHEY and SVGEGT. The V gene end was trimmed by 3 bases and the J gene end by 1 base; junction bases not matched to a gene: 4. The CDR3 covers 16 residues. The CDR3 region is CASSYATSGGQETQYF. CDR3 DNA: TGTGCCAGCAGTTATGCCACTAGCGGGGGCCAAGAGACCCAGTACTTC.